This T cell receptor beta chain comes out of a study of Ad26.COV2.S vaccination and SARS-CoV-2 variants. The CDR3 length is 13 residues. The ends were cut back, 4 bases at V and 12 bases at J, with 16 bases in the middle. Looked up from germline, CDR1 is LGHDT and CDR2 is YNNKEL (reference sequence). The treatment here: about 20 received Ad26.COV2.S at low or high dose, single or two shots; several received placebo; per-sample allocation not given. Samples came from day 63 after the first vaccine or placebo injection. Profiled with immunoSEQ multiplex PCR; TCRdb holds only in-frame clones, not every one. Of about 440,000 clones listed, approximately 90% are singletons.

The TCR was taken from a person between 18 and 59 years old who received the Ad26.COV2.S COVID-19 vaccine or a placebo. The V gene is TRBV3-1 (or the pseudogene TRBV3-2), the J gene TRBJ2-1; the D gene is possibly TRBD2 (5 bases). The source was peripheral blood, collected in a trial of Ad26.COV2.S vaccine versus placebo. The CDR3 bases are TGTGCCAGCAGCCCGAAGGCTGGGAGTACGCAGTTCTTC. Protein sequence: CASSPKAGSTQFF.